A single sample gave rise to the 8 T cell receptor beta chains below, sequenced in a study of patients and donors after allogeneic stem cell transplantation. A single record per CDR3 protein comes from TCRdb applying MiXCR to the RT-PCR reads. The table lists roughly 12,000 distinct CDR3 sequences, approximately 25% of them singletons, with roughly half in the top ten. Specimen: blood, either unsorted or a sorted T cell fraction (not recorded which). The receptors were gathered from a human donor who was either an allogeneic HSCT recipient or a stem cell or donor lymphocyte infusion donor (not recorded which). It is not recorded whose cells these are; they may come from a transplant donor.

The table lists this clonotype with many counts. The chain carries TRBV6-6 and TRBJ1-1, with D hard to call. CDR1 MNHNY and CDR2 SVGAGI come from the germline V gene (reference sequence). V lost 6 bases and J lost 2, with 10 bases in between. This CDR3 has 13 residues. CDR3 residues: CASREDGNTEAFF. CDR3 nucleotide sequence: TGTGCCAGCAGGGAGGACGGTAACACTGAAGCTTTCTTT.

Only a few counts were recorded for this clonotype. The V gene is TRBV5-1, the J gene TRBJ1-2; D unresolved. The CDR3 is 14 amino acids. Trimming removed 4 bases from V and 4 bases from J, with 14 bases in between. Germline CDR1 is SGHRS and CDR2 is YFSETQ. The CDR3 sequence is CASSVDTVRYGYTF. As DNA, the CDR3 is TGCGCCAGCAGCGTCGACACGGTTCGCTATGGCTACACCTTC.

This rearrangement joins TRBV7-3 to TRBJ1-2, with D hard to call. Germline V gene data show CDR1 as SGHTA and CDR2 as FQGTGA. CDR3 size: 13 residues. V shed 5 bases and J shed 0 bases, with 7 bases lying between them. CDR3 sequence reads: CASSLLPNYGYTF. The CDR3 DNA follows: TGTGCCAGCAGCCTTCTGCCTAACTATGGCTACACCTTC.

Ten or more counts support this clonotype. The chain couples TRBV19 to TRBJ1-1, with D unclear. V was clipped by 9 bases and J by 1 base, with 15 bases between them. The CDR3 totals 14 residues. The germline V gene encodes CDR1 LNHDA and CDR2 SQIVND (reference sequence). CDR3 residues: CASVSERKNTEAFF. The CDR3 nucleotides are TGTGCCAGCGTCTCGGAGAGGAAGAACACTGAAGCTTTCTTT.

The chain employs TRBV7-2 and TRBJ1-2; a possible D gene is TRBD1 (6 bases). Trimming left V 6 bases short and J 4 bases short, with 12 bases between. The CDR3 runs to 13 residues. CDR1 is SGHTA, CDR2 FQGNSA, per germline. The CDR3 bases are TGTGCCAGCAGATCCGACAGGTTCTATGGCTACACCTTC. This translates into CASRSDRFYGYTF.

The V gene is TRBV28, the J gene TRBJ2-1; 9 nucleotides line up with TRBD1. CDR3 size: 12 residues. Looked up from germline, CDR1 is MDHEN and CDR2 is SYDVKM. Losses at the gene ends were 6 bases for V and 14 bases for J; bases not matched to a gene: 8. CDR3 in DNA: TGTGCCAGCAGACTCAGACAGGGGGTTGAGTTCTTC. Its translation is CASRLRQGVEFF.

This clonotype occurred a few times. DNA of the CDR3: TGTGCCAGCAGTCCCTGGGGGTTAAGCACTGAAGCTTTCTTT. It translates to CASSPWGLSTEAFF. The chain carries TRBV12-3 or TRBV12-4 and TRBJ1-1, with D possibly being TRBD1 (5 bases). V lost 5 bases and J lost 4, with 14 bases in between. The CDR3 runs 14 residues.

The chain recombines TRBV7-8 with TRBJ2-1, with 14 bases that match TRBD2. From germline, CDR1 is SGHVS and CDR2 FQNEAQ. This CDR3 has 15 residues. The V gene end was trimmed by 3 bases and the J gene end by 7 bases; junction bases not matched to a gene: 2. As DNA, the CDR3 is TGTGCCAGCAGCTTGGGGACTAGCGGGGGAAATGAGCAGTTCTTC. This translates into CASSLGTSGGNEQFF.